Below, 17 T cell receptor beta chains from the same sample are listed, as sequenced in a study of blood T cell repertoires in COVID-19. Measured with immunoSEQ multiplex PCR; TCRdb has only the in-frame clones, and not every one. The top ten clones hold 0.95% to 1.5% of a sample with approximately 160,000 clones, about 85% of them seen once. What was sequenced was peripheral blood. Every receptor here comes from a man in his fifties or sixties who had recovered from COVID-19.

This clone was seen just once. CDR3 sequence: CASSFGPGQGSSGNTIYF. The CDR3, as DNA: TGTGCCAGCAGCTTCGGCCCGGGACAGGGGTCCTCTGGAAACACCATATATTTT. The chain recombines TRBV7-9 with TRBJ1-3; TRBD1 aligns across 10 bases. Germline V CDR1 and CDR2: SEHNR, FQNEAQ (reference sequence). This CDR3 contains 18 residues. V shed 3 bases and J 0 bases; nucleotides not matched to a gene: 8. The whole variable domain, remainder taken from reference TRBV7-9 and TRBJ1-3, is DTGVSQNPRHKITKRGQNVTFRCDPISEHNRLYWYRQTLGQGPEFLTYFQNEAQLEKSRLLSDRFSAERPKGSFSTLEIQRTEQGDSAMYLCASSFGPGQGSSGNTIYFGEGSWLTVV.

In this sample, this clone turned up many times. The chain uses TRBV6-5 and TRBJ1-5; D remains unclear. The CDR3 sequence is 12 residues long. CDR1 MNHEY and CDR2 SVGAGI come from the germline V gene. The ends were cut back, 4 bases at V and 5 bases at J, with 6 bases in the middle. The CDR3 DNA follows: TGTGCCAGCAGTTCCGGGGATCAGCCCCAGCATTTT. Amino acids: CASSSGDQPQHF.

The rearrangement joins TRBV24-1 to TRBJ2-7; 9 bases are shared with TRBD1. The CDR3 is 17 amino acids. The germline V gene encodes CDR1 KGHDR and CDR2 SFDVKD. V trimming: 2 bases; J trimming: 4 bases; junction bases outside the gene matches: 11. The CDR3 coding sequence is TGTGCCACCAGTGATTCATCCTGGACAGGGGAGTCATACGAGCAGTACTTC. This gives the protein CATSDSSWTGESYEQYF.

This chain links TRBV5-1 with TRBJ1-1, with D possibly TRBD1 on 6 matching bases. Germline CDR1 reads SGHRS; CDR2 reads YFSETQ. The ends were cut back, 3 bases at V and 3 bases at J, with 15 bases in the middle. The CDR3 extends over 15 amino acids. Here the CDR3 reads CASSSVQGTDTEAFF. As DNA, the CDR3 is TGCGCCAGCAGCTCGGTACAGGGAACGGACACTGAAGCTTTCTTT. Supplemented by reference TRBV5-1 and TRBJ1-1, the full variable domain reads KAGVTQTPRYLIKTRGQQVTLSCSPISGHRSVSWYQQTPGQGLQFLFEYFSETQRNKGNFPGRFSGRQFSNSRSEMNVSTLELGDSALYLCASSSVQGTDTEAFFGQGTRLTVV.

The chain links TRBV9 to TRBJ1-2, with a tentative D call TRBD1 (5 bases). CDR1 SGDLS and CDR2 YYNGEE come from the germline V gene. The CDR3 contains 15 residues. Trimming removed 0 bases from V and 6 bases from J, with 15 bases in between. In DNA form, the CDR3 reads TGTGCCAGCAGCGTAGGTCAGGGTCCAATGGATGGCTACACCTTC. Translating gives CASSVGQGPMDGYTF.

This rearrangement joins TRBV7-5 to TRBJ1-4; the D call TRBD1 from the table was never checked on the DNA. TRBV7-5 corresponds to a pseudogene. This CDR3 contains 14 residues. The CDR3: CARRYRDRGEKLFF. Written as DNA, the CDR3 is TGTGCCAGAAGATACCGGGACAGGGGGGAAAAACTGTTTTTT.

The V and J genes are TRBV12-1 and TRBJ2-7; TRBD2 is taken as the D call from the table, unchecked against the DNA. TRBV12-1 is annotated as a pseudogene. The CDR3 runs 15 residues. The chain's CDR3 is CASSFGRGRPYEQYF. The DNA of the CDR3 is TGTGCCAGCAGCTTTGGGCGGGGGCGTCCCTACGAGCAGTACTTC.

The V call is TRBV9, the J call TRBJ1-2; D gene ambiguous. The CDR3 consists of 15 residues. Germline V gene lookup returns CDR1 SGDLS and CDR2 YYNGEE. V dropped 0 bases and J dropped 0 bases, with 9 bases sitting between them. The CDR3 loop reads CASSVAAQANYGYTF. In nucleotides, the CDR3 is TGTGCCAGCAGCGTAGCTGCCCAGGCTAACTATGGCTACACCTTC.

In the case of this clone: The sample contains more than one DNA sequence encoding this CDR3. The chain carries TRBV6-5 and TRBJ1-1; 7 bases match TRBD1. Germline-derived CDR1 and CDR2 are MNHEY and SVGAGI. The CDR3 sequence is 12 residues long. V lost 6 bases, J lost 5 bases, and 3 bases stayed unmatched. The CDR3 spells CASSPGGTEAFF. CDR3 sequence (DNA): TGTGCCAGCAGCCCAGGGGGTACTGAAGCTTTCTTT.

The rearrangement links TRBV19 to TRBJ1-6, with D possibly matching TRBD1 (5 bases). With 3 bases removed from V and 9 bases from J, the gap between germline ends came to 9 bases. CDR1 LNHDA and CDR2 SQIVND come from the germline V gene (reference sequence). This CDR3 is built from 13 residues. As DNA, the CDR3 is TGTGCCAGTAGTATTCGGACAACTTCACCCCTCCACTTT. This codes for CASSIRTTSPLHF.

The chain joins TRBV7-2 to TRBJ1-1, with no clear D. Trimming stripped 1 base from V and 4 bases from J, with 13 bases between. The CDR3 is 15 amino acids. Per germline, CDR1 SGHTA and CDR2 FQGNSA. The DNA of the CDR3 is TGTGCCAGCAGCTTAGAGCCGATATCGGGCACTGAAGCTTTCTTT. It yields the protein CASSLEPISGTEAFF.

The chain couples TRBV6-4 to TRBJ2-2; D perhaps matches TRBD1 (6 bases). V gave up 6 bases and J gave up 0 bases, with 14 bases separating them. In germline, CDR1 is MRHNA, CDR2 SNTAGT. CDR3 size: 16 residues. CDR3 sequence reads: CASSLARTANTGELFF. As DNA, the CDR3 is TGTGCCAGCAGCCTAGCCCGGACAGCGAACACCGGGGAGCTGTTTTTT.

For the CDR3, the DNA is TGTGCCAGCAGCTCCTTGGACAGGGGGGCTTACTATGGCTACACCTTC. Encoded protein: CASSSLDRGAYYGYTF. J is TRBJ1-2 and V is TRBV7-9; 10 bases are a match to TRBD1. The V segment lost 4 bases and the J segment 3 bases; nucleotides outside the gene matches: 8. CDR3 length equals 16 residues. CDR1 and CDR2 (germline): SEHNR, FQNEAQ (reference sequence).

The rearrangement uses TRBV6-5 and TRBJ2-3, with 7 bases that match TRBD1. The CDR3 covers 15 residues. Germline values: CDR1 MNHEY, CDR2 SVGAGI. The trim removed 7 bases at V and 2 bases at J, leaving 9 bases unmatched. In DNA, the CDR3 is TGTGCCAGCATCTATGCGACAGGGTACACAGATACGCAGTATTTT. This gives the protein CASIYATGYTDTQYF.

This chain links TRBV5-1 with TRBJ1-3, with D possibly TRBD1 on 5 matching bases. This CDR3 is built from 17 residues. CDR1 is SGHRS, CDR2 YFSETQ, per germline. Trimming left V 4 bases short and J 0 bases short, with 17 bases between. This CDR3 reads CASSPRVGGLSGNTIYF. The CDR3 nucleotides are TGCGCCAGCAGCCCAAGGGTCGGGGGACTCTCTGGAAACACCATATATTTT.

The chain couples TRBV28 to TRBJ2-3; D is perhaps TRBD1 (5 bases). Between the trimmed V and J ends, which lost 2 bases and 4 bases, there was a span of 7 bases. The germline CDR1 and CDR2 sequences are MDHEN and SYDVKM. The CDR3 totals 13 residues. CDR3 sequence reads: CASSLTGSDTQYF. The CDR3 bases are TGTGCCAGCAGTTTAACAGGTTCAGATACGCAGTATTTT.

This sequence joins TRBV28 and TRBJ2-7, with D unclear. Between the trimmed V and J ends, which lost 10 bases and 7 bases, there was a span of 8 bases. Germline CDR1 reads MDHEN; CDR2 reads SYDVKM. The CDR3 contains 9 residues. Here the CDR3 DNA reads TGTGCCACTAACCCAGAGCAGTACTTC. Protein sequence: CATNPEQYF.